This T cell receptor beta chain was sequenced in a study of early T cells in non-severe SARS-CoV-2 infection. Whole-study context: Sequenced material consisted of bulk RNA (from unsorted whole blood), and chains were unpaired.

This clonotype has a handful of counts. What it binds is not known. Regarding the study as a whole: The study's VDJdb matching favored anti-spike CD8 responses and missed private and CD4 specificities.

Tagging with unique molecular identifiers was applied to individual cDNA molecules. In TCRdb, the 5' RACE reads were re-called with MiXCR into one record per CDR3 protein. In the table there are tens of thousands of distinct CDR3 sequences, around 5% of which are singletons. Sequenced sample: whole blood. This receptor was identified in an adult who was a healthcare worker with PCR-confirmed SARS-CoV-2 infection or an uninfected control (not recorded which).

CDR3 DNA sequence: TGTGCCAGCAGCATCCAACAGGGGGTGACTAATGAAAAACTGTTTTTT. Translating it yields CASSIQQGVTNEKLFF. This chain links TRBV7-2 with TRBJ1-4, with TRBD1 matching 8 bases. V lost 5 bases, J lost 2 bases, and 7 bases stayed unmatched. The CDR3 is made up of 16 amino acids. Per germline, CDR1 SGHTA and CDR2 FQGNSA.